This T cell receptor (beta chain) appears in the sequencing data of a study of cytomegalovirus exposure and HLA in healthy donors. Across the whole study: An analysis done earlier identified about 120 million unique TCR beta sequences from 200 million or so T cells.

The PCR contained 60 Vbeta and 13 Jbeta primers. Assay used: immunoSEQ multiplex PCR; TCRdb lists only in-frame clones, some missing. The profile shows 130,000 or so clones, 60% to 80% of them singletons. The clonotype was recovered from a male donor in good health and CMV-seronegative. Sequencing was performed on PBMCs.

Here the CDR3 reads CASRIGGEGPQHF. CDR3 DNA: TGTGCCAGCAGAATAGGGGGGGAGGGGCCCCAGCATTTT. The chain has TRBV28 and TRBJ1-5, with a weak D call TRBD1 (6 bases). Germline V gene lookup returns CDR1 MDHEN and CDR2 SYDVKM. The CDR3 is 13 amino acids. Trimming took off 6 bases at V and 9 bases at J, with 15 bases between the two ends. The whole variable domain, filled in from reference TRBV28 and TRBJ1-5, reads DVKVTQSSRYLVKRTGEKVFLECVQDMDHENMFWYRQDPGLGLRLIYFSYDVKMKEKGDIPEGYSVSREKKERFSLILESASTNQTSMYLCASRIGGEGPQHFGDGTRLSIL.